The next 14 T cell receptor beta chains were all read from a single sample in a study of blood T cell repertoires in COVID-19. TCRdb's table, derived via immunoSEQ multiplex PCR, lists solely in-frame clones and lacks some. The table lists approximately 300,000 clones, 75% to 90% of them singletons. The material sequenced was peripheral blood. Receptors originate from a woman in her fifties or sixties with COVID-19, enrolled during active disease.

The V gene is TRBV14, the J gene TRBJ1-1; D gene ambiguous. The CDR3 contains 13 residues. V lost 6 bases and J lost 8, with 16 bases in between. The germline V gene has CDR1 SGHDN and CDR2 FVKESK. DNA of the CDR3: TGTGCCAGCAGAGCGGACGGACCTTCCGAAGCTTTCTTT. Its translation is CASRADGPSEAFF.

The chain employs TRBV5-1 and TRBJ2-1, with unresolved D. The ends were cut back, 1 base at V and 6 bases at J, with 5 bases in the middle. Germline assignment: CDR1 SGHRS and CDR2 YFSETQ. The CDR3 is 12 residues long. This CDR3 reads CASSLSGNEQFF. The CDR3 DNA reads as TGCGCCAGCAGCTTGTCCGGCAATGAGCAGTTCTTC.

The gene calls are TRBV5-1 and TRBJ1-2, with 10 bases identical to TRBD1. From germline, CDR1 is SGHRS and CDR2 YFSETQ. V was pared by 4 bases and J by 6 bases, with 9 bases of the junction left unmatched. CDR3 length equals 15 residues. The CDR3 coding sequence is TGCGCCAGCAGCCCTAACCGGGACAGGGGACATGGCTACACCTTC. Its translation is CASSPNRDRGHGYTF. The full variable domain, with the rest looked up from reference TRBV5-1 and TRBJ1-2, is KAGVTQTPRYLIKTRGQQVTLSCSPISGHRSVSWYQQTPGQGLQFLFEYFSETQRNKGNFPGRFSGRQFSNSRSEMNVSTLELGDSALYLCASSPNRDRGHGYTFGSGTRLTVV.

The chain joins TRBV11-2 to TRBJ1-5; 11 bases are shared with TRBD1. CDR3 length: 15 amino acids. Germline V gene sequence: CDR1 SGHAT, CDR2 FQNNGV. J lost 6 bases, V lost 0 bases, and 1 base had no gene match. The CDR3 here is CASSLDGTGGQPQHF. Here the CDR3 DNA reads TGTGCCAGCAGCTTAGACGGGACAGGGGGTCAGCCCCAGCATTTT.

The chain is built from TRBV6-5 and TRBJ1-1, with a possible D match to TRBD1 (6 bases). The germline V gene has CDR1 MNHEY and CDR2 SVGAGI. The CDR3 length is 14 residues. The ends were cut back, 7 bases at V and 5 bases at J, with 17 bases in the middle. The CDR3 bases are TGTGCCAGCACCCCCCAGGGGAGATGGACTGAAGCTTTCTTT. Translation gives CASTPQGRWTEAFF.

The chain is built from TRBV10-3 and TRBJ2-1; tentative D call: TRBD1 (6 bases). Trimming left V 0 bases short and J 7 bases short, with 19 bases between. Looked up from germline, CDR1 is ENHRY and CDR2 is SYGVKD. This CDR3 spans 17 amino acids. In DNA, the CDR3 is TGTGCCATCAGTGAGTCCCTTGGCAGGGGTATAGAGAATGAGCAGTTCTTC. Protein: CAISESLGRGIENEQFF.

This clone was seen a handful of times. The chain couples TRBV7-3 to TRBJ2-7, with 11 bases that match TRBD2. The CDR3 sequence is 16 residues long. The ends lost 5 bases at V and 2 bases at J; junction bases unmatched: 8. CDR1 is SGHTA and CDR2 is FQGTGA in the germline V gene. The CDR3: CASSLAGGPSPYEQYF. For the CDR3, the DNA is TGTGCCAGCAGCCTAGCGGGAGGACCATCCCCCTACGAGCAGTACTTC. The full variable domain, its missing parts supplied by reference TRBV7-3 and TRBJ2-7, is GAGVSQTPSNKVTEKGKYVELRCDPISGHTALYWYRQSLGQGPEFLIYFQGTGAADDSGLPNDRFFAVRPEGSVSTLKIQRTERGDSAVYLCASSLAGGPSPYEQYFGPGTRLTVT.

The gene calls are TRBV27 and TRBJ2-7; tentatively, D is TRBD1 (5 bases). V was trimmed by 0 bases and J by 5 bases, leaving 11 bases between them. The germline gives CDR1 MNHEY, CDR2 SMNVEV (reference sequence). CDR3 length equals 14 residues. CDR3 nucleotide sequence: TGTGCCAGCAGTTTATCGAAGGGGCTGAACGAGCAGTACTTC. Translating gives CASSLSKGLNEQYF.

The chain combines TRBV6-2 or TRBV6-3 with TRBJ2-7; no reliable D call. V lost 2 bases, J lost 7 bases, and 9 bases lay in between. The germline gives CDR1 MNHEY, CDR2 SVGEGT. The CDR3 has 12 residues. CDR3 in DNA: TGTGCCAGCAGTTACGGGCAGGCAGAGCAGTACTTC. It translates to CASSYGQAEQYF.

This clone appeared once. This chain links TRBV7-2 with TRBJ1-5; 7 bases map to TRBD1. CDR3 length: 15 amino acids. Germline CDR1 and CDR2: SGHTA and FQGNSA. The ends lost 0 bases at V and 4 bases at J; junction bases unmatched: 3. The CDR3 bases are TGTGCCAGCAGCTTAGCCGGGACAGAGAATCAGCCCCAGCATTTT. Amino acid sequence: CASSLAGTENQPQHF.

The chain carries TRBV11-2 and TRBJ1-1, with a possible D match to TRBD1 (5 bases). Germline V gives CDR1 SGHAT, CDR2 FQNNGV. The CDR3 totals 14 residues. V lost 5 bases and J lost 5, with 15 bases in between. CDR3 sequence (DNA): TGTGCCAGCAGCCCTGTGGGGGGGAGGACTGAAGCTTTCTTT. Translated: CASSPVGGRTEAFF. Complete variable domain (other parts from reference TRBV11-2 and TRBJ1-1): EAGVAQSPRYKIIEKRQSVAFWCNPISGHATLYWYQQILGQGPKLLIQFQNNGVVDDSQLPKDRFSAERLKGVDSTLKIQPAKLEDSAVYLCASSPVGGRTEAFFGQGTRLTVV.

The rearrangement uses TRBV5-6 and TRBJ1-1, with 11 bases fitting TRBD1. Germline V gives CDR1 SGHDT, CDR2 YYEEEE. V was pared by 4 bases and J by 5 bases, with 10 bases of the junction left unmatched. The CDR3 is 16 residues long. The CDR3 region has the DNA TGTGCCAGCAGCCCCCGGGACAGGGGGAGGAGGACTGAAGCTTTCTTT. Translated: CASSPRDRGRRTEAFF.

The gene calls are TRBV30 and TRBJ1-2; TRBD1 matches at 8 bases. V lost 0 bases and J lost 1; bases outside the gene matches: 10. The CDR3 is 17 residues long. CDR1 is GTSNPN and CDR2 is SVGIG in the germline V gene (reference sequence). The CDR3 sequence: CAWSVPLGRGRNYGYTF. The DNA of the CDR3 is TGTGCCTGGAGTGTACCCCTTGGCAGGGGGCGTAACTATGGCTACACCTTC.

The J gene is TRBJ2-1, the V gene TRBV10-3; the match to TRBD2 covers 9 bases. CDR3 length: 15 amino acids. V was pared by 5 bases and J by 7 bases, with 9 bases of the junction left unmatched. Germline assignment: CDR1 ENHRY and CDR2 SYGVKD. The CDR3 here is CAISPNSGSLNEQFF. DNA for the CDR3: TGTGCCATCAGTCCGAATAGCGGGAGTTTGAATGAGCAGTTCTTC.